The table lists the clone carrying this T cell receptor beta chain with many counts. Its specificity is unknown. This specimen comes from a study of regulatory T cells in long-lasting Graves disease. The CDR3 length is 12 residues. Trimming cost V 6 bases and J 4 bases; bases outside gene matches: 2. CDR1 and CDR2 (germline): LNHNV, YYDKDF (reference sequence). Time point specified: persistent/refractory GD, antithyroid drugs over 5 years with positive TRAb. PBMCs provided the RNA from which the TCR library was made. Each of the patients was recruited from an endocrinology department situated in Xi'an, China. Building the TCR beta libraries relied on iRepertoire HTBI primers, and CDR3 regions underwent Arm-PCR. Each CDR3 protein gets one entry after TCRdb re-called the multiplex PCR reads with MiXCR. The data hold some 370,000 distinct CDR3 sequences, with approximately 25% observed a single time. Whole-study findings and limits: Preferential use of TRBV28, TRBJ1-2 and TRBJ2-5 was seen in persistent disease. Whereas new patients shared 800 to 1,000 public clonotypes, persistent patients shared more, at 2,741. TCR diversity in persistent Graves' patients was below that of newly diagnosed ones.

Source: peripheral blood mononuclear cells (PBMCs), taken when the disease was refractory, from a patient treated with antithyroid drugs. This chain uses TRBV15 with TRBJ2-7; TRBD1 matches 8 bases. This clonotype was sampled from a woman aged 35 to 49 with Graves disease. CDR3: CATRDREYEQYF. Written as DNA, the CDR3 is TGTGCCACCAGGGACAGGGAGTACGAGCAGTACTTC.